The 13 T cell receptor beta chains listed next were all sequenced from one sample in a study of cytomegalovirus exposure and HLA in healthy donors. The PCR contained 60 Vbeta and 13 Jbeta primers. This table comes from immunoSEQ multiplex PCR, and its TCRdb copy is limited to in-frame clones, with some not included. The repertoire has 150,000 to 200,000 clones, around three quarters of them found once; the top ten carry approximately 1.8%. The sequenced sample was PBMCs. These receptors all come from a woman aged 25 to 39 in good health and CMV-seronegative.

This chain uses TRBV12-5 with TRBJ2-2; 11 positions agree with TRBD2. This CDR3 spans 21 amino acids. CDR1 LGHNT and CDR2 FRNRAP come from the germline V gene. Trimming at V came to 2 bases and at J to 3 bases, leaving 17 bases not matched to a gene. CDR3 residues: CASGLRLGLAGGLQYTGELFF. CDR3 DNA: TGTGCTAGTGGTTTGAGGTTAGGGCTAGCGGGGGGCCTCCAATACACCGGGGAGCTGTTTTTT.

The V gene is TRBV11-3, the J gene TRBJ1-1; the match to TRBD1 covers 10 bases. Looked up from germline, CDR1 is SGHNT and CDR2 is YENEEA. The CDR3 extends over 12 amino acids. Germline trimming cut 6 bases from V and 7 bases from J; bases unmatched to any gene: 2. CDR3 residues: CASSWDRGEAFF. In DNA form, the CDR3 reads TGTGCCAGCAGTTGGGACAGGGGTGAAGCTTTCTTT.

The CDR3 sequence: CASSQSGLPAGFTNEKLFF. DNA of the CDR3: TGTGCCAGCAGCCAATCGGGACTGCCGGCGGGTTTCACCAATGAAAAACTGTTTTTT. V gene TRBV7-2 combines with J gene TRBJ1-4, with D tentatively TRBD1 (5 bases). V was clipped by 5 bases and J by 5 bases, with 27 bases between them. Per the germline V gene, CDR1 is SGHTA and CDR2 is FQGNSA. CDR3 length: 19 residues.

The rearrangement joins TRBV27 to TRBJ1-2; D may be TRBD1 (5 bases). The CDR3 contains 13 residues. Germline V lookup: CDR1 MNHEY, CDR2 SMNVEV (reference sequence). Trimming took 0 bases from V and 8 from J, leaving 10 bases between them. The CDR3 protein is CASSLSAGFGYTF. The DNA of the CDR3 is TGTGCCAGCAGTTTATCTGCAGGGTTCGGCTACACCTTC.

This chain joins TRBV19 and TRBJ1-5; D is perhaps TRBD1 (5 bases). The germline V gene has CDR1 LNHDA and CDR2 SQIVND (reference sequence). The CDR3 sequence is 15 residues long. The V and J ends lost 5 bases and 2 bases respectively, with 13 bases between them. The CDR3: CASSQTRGGNQPQHF. As DNA, the CDR3 is TGTGCCAGTAGTCAGACTCGGGGGGGCAATCAGCCCCAGCATTTT.

The chain links TRBV27 to TRBJ2-5; maybe TRBD2 (5 bases). Trimming pared 2 bases from V and 2 bases from J, leaving 12 bases between. Germline values: CDR1 MNHEY, CDR2 SMNVEV (reference sequence). CDR3 length equals 15 residues. The CDR3 bases are TGTGCCAGCAGTTTAAATTCGGGATCACAAGAGACCCAGTACTTC. Its translation is CASSLNSGSQETQYF.

The V and J genes are TRBV25-1 and TRBJ1-2; 9 nucleotides line up with TRBD1. With 4 bases clipped from V and 3 bases from J, the junction kept 12 bases outside the gene matches. The germline CDR1 and CDR2 sequences are MGHDK and SYGVNS. The CDR3 sequence is 17 residues long. The CDR3 spells CASSARTGDKPYYGYTF. Here the CDR3 DNA reads TGTGCCAGCAGTGCCCGGACAGGGGATAAACCCTACTATGGCTACACCTTC.

The V call is TRBV28, the J call TRBJ2-7, with 8 bases that match TRBD1. The CDR3 runs to 12 residues. CDR1 and CDR2 from the germline V gene are MDHEN and SYDVKM. V lost 6 bases to trimming and J lost 9 bases; unmatched junction nucleotides: 7. The CDR3 spells CASSPGGRGQYF. For the CDR3, the DNA is TGTGCCAGCAGCCCAGGGGGCAGAGGGCAGTACTTC.

This chain connects TRBV27 to TRBJ2-7; D gene ambiguous. Germline loops: CDR1 MNHEY, CDR2 SMNVEV (reference sequence). This CDR3 region has 14 residues. V was cut by 7 bases and J by 2 bases, with 15 bases left in between. CDR3 DNA sequence: TGTGCCAGCACGTCTCCGGGTCATACCTACGAGCAGTACTTC. Its protein product is CASTSPGHTYEQYF.

The rearrangement links TRBV29-1 to TRBJ2-7, with D tentatively TRBD2 (5 bases). The CDR3 consists of 14 residues. Per the germline V gene, CDR1 is SQVTM and CDR2 is ANQGSEA. Trimming removed 4 bases from V and 0 bases from J, with 13 bases in between. The CDR3 here is CSVVPGVSSYEQYF. The CDR3 DNA is TGCAGCGTTGTTCCCGGGGTGAGCTCCTACGAGCAGTACTTC.

The chain links TRBV19 to TRBJ2-3, with TRBD2 matching over 11 bases. The germline CDR1 and CDR2 sequences are LNHDA and SQIVND (reference sequence). This CDR3 comprises 16 residues. V trimming: 5 bases; J trimming: 2 bases; junction bases outside the gene matches: 6. The CDR3 sequence is CASSPGLAAPTDTQYF. The CDR3, as DNA: TGTGCCAGTAGTCCGGGACTAGCGGCTCCCACAGATACGCAGTATTTT.

The CDR3 nucleotides read TGTGCCAGCAGCCTGACTAGCGGCCTTTCCTACGAGCAGTACTTC. Its protein product is CASSLTSGLSYEQYF. The chain carries TRBV5-6 and TRBJ2-7, with 9 bases matching TRBD2. Germline values: CDR1 SGHDT, CDR2 YYEEEE. The CDR3 extends over 15 amino acids. Germline trimming cut 4 bases from V and 1 base from J; bases unmatched to any gene: 6.

The gene calls are TRBV30 and TRBJ2-1, with 8 bases lining up with TRBD2. Germline V gene lookup returns CDR1 GTSNPN and CDR2 SVGIG (reference sequence). CDR3 length equals 18 residues. Trimming took 0 bases from V and 4 from J; bases not matched to a gene: 14. The CDR3, as DNA: TGTGCCTGGAGTGTACTTTTGAGGAGCGGGAGTGGGTACAATGAGCAGTTCTTC. Residues: CAWSVLLRSGSGYNEQFF.